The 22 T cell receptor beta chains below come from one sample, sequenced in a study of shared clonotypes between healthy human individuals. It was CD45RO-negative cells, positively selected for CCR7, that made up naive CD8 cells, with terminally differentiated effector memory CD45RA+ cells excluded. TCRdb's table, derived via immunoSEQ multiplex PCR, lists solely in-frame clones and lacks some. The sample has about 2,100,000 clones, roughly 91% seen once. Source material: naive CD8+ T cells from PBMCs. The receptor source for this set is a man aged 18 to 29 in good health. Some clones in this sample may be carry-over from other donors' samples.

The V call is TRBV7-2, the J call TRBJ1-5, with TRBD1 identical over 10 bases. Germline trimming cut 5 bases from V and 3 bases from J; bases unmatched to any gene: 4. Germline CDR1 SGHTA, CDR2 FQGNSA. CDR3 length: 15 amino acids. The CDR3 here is CASSRTGGFNQPQHF. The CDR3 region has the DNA TGTGCCAGCAGCCGGACAGGGGGATTCAATCAGCCCCAGCATTTT. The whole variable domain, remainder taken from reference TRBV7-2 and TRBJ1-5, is GAGVSQSPSNKVTEKGKDVELRCDPISGHTALYWYRQSLGQGLEFLIYFQGNSAPDKSGLPSDRFSAERTGGSVSTLTIQRTQQEDSAVYLCASSRTGGFNQPQHFGDGTRLSIL.

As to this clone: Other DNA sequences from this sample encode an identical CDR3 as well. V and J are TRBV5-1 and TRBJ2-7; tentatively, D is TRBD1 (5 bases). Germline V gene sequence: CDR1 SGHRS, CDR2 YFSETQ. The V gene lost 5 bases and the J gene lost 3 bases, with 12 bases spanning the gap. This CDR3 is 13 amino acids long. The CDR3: CASSAGINYEQYF. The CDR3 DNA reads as TGCGCCAGCAGTGCAGGGATCAACTACGAGCAGTACTTC.

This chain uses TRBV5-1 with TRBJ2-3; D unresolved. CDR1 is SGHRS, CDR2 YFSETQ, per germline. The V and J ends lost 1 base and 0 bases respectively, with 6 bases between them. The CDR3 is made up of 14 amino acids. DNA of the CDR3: TGCGCCAGCAGCTTGAGATCCAGCACAGATACGCAGTATTTT. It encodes CASSLRSSTDTQYF.

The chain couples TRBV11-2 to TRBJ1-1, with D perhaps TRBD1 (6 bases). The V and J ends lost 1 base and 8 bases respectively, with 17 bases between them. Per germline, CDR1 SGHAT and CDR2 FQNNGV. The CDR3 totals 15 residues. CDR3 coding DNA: TGTGCCAGCAGCTTAGTCTGGGGGCGGCGAGTCGAAGCTTTCTTT. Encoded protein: CASSLVWGRRVEAFF.

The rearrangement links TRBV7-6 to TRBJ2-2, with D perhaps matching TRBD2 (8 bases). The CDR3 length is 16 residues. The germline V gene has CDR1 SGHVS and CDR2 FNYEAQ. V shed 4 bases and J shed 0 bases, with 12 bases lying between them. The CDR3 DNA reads TGTGCCAGCAGCTCAGGGGGACTAGCGAACACCGGGGAGCTGTTTTTT. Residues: CASSSGGLANTGELFF.

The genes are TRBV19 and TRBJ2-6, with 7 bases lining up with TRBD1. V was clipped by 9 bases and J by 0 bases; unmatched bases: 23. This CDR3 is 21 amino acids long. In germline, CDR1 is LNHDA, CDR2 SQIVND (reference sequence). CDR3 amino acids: CARNPPGQPFCPLSGANVLTF. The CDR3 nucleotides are TGTGCCAGGAATCCACCGGGACAGCCCTTCTGTCCCCTCTCTGGGGCCAACGTCCTGACTTTC.

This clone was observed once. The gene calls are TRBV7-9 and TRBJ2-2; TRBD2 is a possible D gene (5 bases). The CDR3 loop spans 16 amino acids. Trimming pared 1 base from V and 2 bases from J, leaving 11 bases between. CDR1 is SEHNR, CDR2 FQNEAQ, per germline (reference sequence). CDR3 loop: CASSLEVGINTGELFF. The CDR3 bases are TGTGCCAGCAGCTTAGAGGTCGGGATTAACACCGGGGAGCTGTTTTTT.

The CDR3 spells CASSLAGLARDLSSYNEQFF. The CDR3 DNA reads TGTGCCAGCAGCTTAGCCGGGCTAGCGAGGGACTTGAGCTCCTACAATGAGCAGTTCTTC. The V call is TRBV7-8, the J call TRBJ2-1; maybe TRBD2 (6 bases). Germline CDR1 is SGHVS and CDR2 is FQNEAQ. This CDR3 spans 20 amino acids. Trimming removed 0 bases at V and 0 bases at J, with 21 bases between.

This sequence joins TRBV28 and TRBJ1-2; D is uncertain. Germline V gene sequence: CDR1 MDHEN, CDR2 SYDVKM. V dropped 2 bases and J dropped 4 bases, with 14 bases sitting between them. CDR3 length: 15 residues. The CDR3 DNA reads TGTGCCAGCAGTTTACCTAGAAAGGGCCTCTATGGCTACACCTTC. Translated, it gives CASSLPRKGLYGYTF.

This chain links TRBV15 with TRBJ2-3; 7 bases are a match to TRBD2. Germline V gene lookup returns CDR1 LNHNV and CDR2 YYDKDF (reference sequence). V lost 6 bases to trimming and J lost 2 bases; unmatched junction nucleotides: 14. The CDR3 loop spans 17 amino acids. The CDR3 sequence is CATRANLAVGPTDTQYF. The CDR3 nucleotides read TGTGCCACCAGAGCAAACCTAGCGGTGGGGCCCACAGATACGCAGTATTTT.

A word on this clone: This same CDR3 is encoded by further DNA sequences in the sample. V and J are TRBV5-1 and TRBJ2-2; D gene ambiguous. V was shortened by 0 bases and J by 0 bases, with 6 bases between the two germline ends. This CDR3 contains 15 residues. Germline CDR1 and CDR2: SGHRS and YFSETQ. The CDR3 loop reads CASSLGPANTGELFF. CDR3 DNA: TGCGCCAGCAGCTTGGGGCCGGCGAACACCGGGGAGCTGTTTTTT.

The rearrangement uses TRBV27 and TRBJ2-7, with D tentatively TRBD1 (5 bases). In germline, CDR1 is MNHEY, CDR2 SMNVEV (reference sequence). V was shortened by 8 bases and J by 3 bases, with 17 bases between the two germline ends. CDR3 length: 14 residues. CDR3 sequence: CASSLGARIYEQYF. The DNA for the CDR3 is TGTGCCAGCTCCCTAGGGGCCCGGATCTACGAGCAGTACTTC.

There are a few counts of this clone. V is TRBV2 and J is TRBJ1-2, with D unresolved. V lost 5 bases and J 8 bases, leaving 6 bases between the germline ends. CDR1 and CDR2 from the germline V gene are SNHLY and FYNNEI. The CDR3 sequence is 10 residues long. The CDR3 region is CASSRVGYTF. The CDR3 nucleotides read TGTGCCAGCAGTCGAGTGGGCTACACCTTC.

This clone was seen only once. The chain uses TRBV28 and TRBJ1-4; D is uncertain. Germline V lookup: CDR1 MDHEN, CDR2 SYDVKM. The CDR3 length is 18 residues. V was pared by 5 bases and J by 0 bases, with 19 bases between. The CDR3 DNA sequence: TGTGCCAGCAGTCAAAACCCATACACGTTCGCAACTAATGAAAAACTGTTTTTT. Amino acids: CASSQNPYTFATNEKLFF.

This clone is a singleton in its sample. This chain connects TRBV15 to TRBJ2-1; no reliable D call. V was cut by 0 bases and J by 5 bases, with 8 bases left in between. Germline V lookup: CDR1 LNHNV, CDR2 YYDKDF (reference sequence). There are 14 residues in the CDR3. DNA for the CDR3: TGTGCCACCAGCAGAGATCCTTCCCACAATGAGCAGTTCTTC. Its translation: CATSRDPSHNEQFF.

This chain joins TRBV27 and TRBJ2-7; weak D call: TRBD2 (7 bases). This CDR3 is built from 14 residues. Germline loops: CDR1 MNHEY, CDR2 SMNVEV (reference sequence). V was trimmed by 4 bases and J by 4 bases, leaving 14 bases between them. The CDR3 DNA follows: TGTGCCAGCAGTTCGACCGGGGGGCGATACGAGCAGTACTTC. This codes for CASSSTGGRYEQYF.

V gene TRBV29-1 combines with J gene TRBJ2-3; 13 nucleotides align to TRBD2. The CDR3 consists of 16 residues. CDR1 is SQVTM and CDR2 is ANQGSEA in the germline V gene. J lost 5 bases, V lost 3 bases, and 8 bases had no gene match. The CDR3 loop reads CSVESGLAGAGDTQYF. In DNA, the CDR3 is TGCAGCGTTGAGAGTGGACTAGCGGGAGCGGGAGATACGCAGTATTTT.

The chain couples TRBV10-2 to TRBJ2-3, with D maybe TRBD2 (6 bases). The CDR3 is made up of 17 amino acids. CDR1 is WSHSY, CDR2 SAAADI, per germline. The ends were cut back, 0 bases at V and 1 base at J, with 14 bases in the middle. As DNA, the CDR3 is TGCGCCAGCAGTGAGTCGACTCGTAGCGGACGCACAGATACGCAGTATTTT. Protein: CASSESTRSGRTDTQYF.

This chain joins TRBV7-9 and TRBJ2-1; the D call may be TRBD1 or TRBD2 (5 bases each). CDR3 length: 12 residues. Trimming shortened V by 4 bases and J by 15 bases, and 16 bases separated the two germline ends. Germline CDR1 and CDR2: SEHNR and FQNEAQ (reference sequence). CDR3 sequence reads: CASSSSGFEGFF. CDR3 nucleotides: TGTGCCAGCAGCTCATCAGGGTTTGAGGGGTTCTTC.

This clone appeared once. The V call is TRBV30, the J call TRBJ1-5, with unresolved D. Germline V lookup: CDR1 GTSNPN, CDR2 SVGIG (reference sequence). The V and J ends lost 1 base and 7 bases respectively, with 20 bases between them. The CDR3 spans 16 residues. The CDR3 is CAWSEPFRAVFQPQHF. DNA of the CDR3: TGTGCCTGGAGTGAGCCCTTTAGGGCAGTTTTCCAGCCCCAGCATTTT.

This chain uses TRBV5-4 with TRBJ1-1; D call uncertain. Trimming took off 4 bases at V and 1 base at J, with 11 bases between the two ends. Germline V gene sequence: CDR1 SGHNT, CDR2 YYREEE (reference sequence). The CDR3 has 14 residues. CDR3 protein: CASSTGRTNTEAFF. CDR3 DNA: TGTGCCAGCAGCACTGGACGGACGAACACTGAAGCTTTCTTT.

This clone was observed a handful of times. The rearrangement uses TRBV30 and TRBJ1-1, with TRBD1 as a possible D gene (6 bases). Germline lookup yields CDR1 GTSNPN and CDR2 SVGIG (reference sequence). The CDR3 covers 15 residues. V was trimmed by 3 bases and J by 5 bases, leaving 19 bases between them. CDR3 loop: CAWSLRGPRETEAFF. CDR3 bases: TGTGCCTGGAGCCTCAGGGGCCCCCGGGAAACTGAAGCTTTCTTT.